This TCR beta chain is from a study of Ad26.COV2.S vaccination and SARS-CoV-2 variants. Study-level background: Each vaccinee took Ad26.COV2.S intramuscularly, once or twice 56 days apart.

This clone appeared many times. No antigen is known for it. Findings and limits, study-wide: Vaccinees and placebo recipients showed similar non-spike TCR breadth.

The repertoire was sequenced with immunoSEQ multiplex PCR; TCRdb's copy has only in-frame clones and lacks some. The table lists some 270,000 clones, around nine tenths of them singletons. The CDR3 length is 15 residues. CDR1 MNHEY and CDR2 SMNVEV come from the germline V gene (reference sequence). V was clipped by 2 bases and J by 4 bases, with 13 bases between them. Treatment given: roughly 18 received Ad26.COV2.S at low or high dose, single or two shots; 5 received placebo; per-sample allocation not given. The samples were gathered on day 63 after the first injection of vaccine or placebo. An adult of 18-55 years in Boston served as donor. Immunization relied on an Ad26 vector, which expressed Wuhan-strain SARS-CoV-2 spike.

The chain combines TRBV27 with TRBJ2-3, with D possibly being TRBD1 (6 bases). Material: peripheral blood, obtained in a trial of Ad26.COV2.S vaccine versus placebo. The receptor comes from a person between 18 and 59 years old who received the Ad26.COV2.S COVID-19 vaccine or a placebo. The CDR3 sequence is CASSLQGGRPDTQYF. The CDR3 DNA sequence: TGTGCCAGCAGTTTACAAGGGGGAAGGCCAGATACGCAGTATTTT.